This TCR beta chain was identified in a study of immune heterogeneity within non-small cell lung tumors. Study-level findings and limits: Individual patients had largely distinct high-frequency T-cell receptor beta clonotypes. Identical dominant CDR3 beta clonotypes recurred across tumor sites within a patient, alongside site-unique high-frequency clones. Statistically, local T-cell clonality exhibited a moderate yet significant correlation with local tumor mutational burden (R around 0.32).

The template consisted of bulk tumor genomic DNA, with about 640 ng used per sample. Multiple biopsies spaced far apart were taken from each primary tumor during surgery. It was patients with untreated, newly diagnosed non-small cell lung cancer who underwent curative surgery. Patients with newly diagnosed non-small cell lung cancer who underwent surgery with curative intent served as donors. In a multiplex PCR, 32 V and 13 J primers amplified TCR beta CDR3. TCRdb re-derived calls from the multiplex PCR reads in MiXCR, one entry per CDR3 protein. The sample lists some 10,000 distinct CDR3 sequences, 30% to 35% occurring once. This clonotype has at least ten counts. Its antigen is not identified. CDR3 length: 12 amino acids. CDR1 and CDR2 from the germline V gene are LNHDA and SQIVND (reference sequence). The ends were cut back, 8 bases at V and 6 bases at J, with 10 bases in the middle.

The specimen sequenced was lung tumor tissue. This clonotype originated in a man in his fifties or sixties with non-small cell lung cancer. This chain joins TRBV19 and TRBJ2-2; unclear D gene. The CDR3 is CASVTHSGELFF. CDR3 sequence (DNA): TGTGCCAGTGTAACCCATTCCGGGGAGCTGTTTTTT.